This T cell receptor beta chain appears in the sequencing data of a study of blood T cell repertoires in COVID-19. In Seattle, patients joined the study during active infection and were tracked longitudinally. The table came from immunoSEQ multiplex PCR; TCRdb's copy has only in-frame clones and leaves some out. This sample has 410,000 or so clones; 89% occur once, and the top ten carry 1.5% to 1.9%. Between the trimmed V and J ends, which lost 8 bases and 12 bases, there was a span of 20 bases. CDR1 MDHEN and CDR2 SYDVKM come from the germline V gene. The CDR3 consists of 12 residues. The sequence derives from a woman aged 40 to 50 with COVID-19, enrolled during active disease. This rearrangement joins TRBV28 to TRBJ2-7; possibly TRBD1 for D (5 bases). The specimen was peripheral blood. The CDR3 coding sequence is TGTGCCAGCGGAGACTGGACACGCCGCTGGTACTTC. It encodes CASGDWTRRWYF.